Each of the 17 T cell receptor beta chains below was sequenced from the same sample in a study of T cell responses to AZD1222 COVID-19 vaccine. Clones were sequenced by immunoSEQ multiplex PCR, and TCRdb holds only the in-frame ones, with some missing. The table records about 130,000 clones, about 93% of them present only once. This sample comprised peripheral blood, obtained on day 0 of AZD1222 vaccination. These receptors originate from an adult in good health.

The chain recombines TRBV30 with TRBJ2-7; D gene ambiguous. The CDR3 is made up of 12 amino acids. V shed 2 bases and J shed 3 bases, with 8 bases lying between them. Germline V gene data show CDR1 as GTSNPN and CDR2 as SVGIG (reference sequence). CDR3 coding DNA: TGTGCCTGGAGTCCAACCTACTACGAGCAGTACTTC. Amino acid sequence: CAWSPTYYEQYF.

This chain links TRBV7-9 with TRBJ1-3; D is possibly TRBD1 (6 bases). The CDR3 spans 14 residues. The germline V and J ends were trimmed by 6 bases and 7 bases, with 16 bases remaining between them. The germline gives CDR1 SEHNR, CDR2 FQNEAQ (reference sequence). This CDR3 reads CASRLTGRGNTIYF. The CDR3 DNA reads TGTGCCAGCAGGTTAACAGGGAGGGGGAACACCATATATTTT.

This clone was seen repeatedly, ten times or more. The rearrangement joins TRBV7-9 to TRBJ2-7, with D perhaps matching TRBD1 or TRBD2 (5 bases each). This CDR3 contains 15 residues. The V end lost 7 bases, the J end lost 2 bases, and 18 bases lay between the germline ends. Germline-derived CDR1 and CDR2 are SEHNR and FQNEAQ (reference sequence). The DNA for the CDR3 is TGTGCCAGCACCCCCCCGGGCAGGGACCCCTACGAGCAGTACTTC. This gives the protein CASTPPGRDPYEQYF.

The J gene is TRBJ2-7, the V gene TRBV6-2 or TRBV6-3, with D unclear. V was pared by 4 bases and J by 0 bases, with 7 bases between. Per germline, CDR1 MNHEY and CDR2 SVGEGT. The CDR3 loop spans 13 amino acids. The CDR3 DNA sequence: TGTGCCAGCAGTTTGGCGAGCTCCTACGAGCAGTACTTC. Residues: CASSLASSYEQYF.

The chain joins TRBV6-2 or TRBV6-3 to TRBJ1-5; weak D call: TRBD1 (6 bases). V was pared by 2 bases and J by 1 base, with 18 bases between. In germline, CDR1 is MNHEY, CDR2 SVGEGT. This CDR3 has 18 amino acids. The CDR3 DNA follows: TGTGCCAGCAGTTACCCTAGCGGGGGGCAGGGGAGCAATCAGCCCCAGCATTTT. Protein sequence: CASSYPSGGQGSNQPQHF.

The chain is built from TRBV12-3 or TRBV12-4 and TRBJ1-2; D is uncertain. The CDR3 has 12 residues. Between the trimmed V and J ends, which lost 5 bases and 2 bases, there was a span of 6 bases. The CDR3 here is CASSGGNYGYTF. The CDR3 DNA is TGTGCCAGCAGTGGAGGGAACTATGGCTACACCTTC.

The chain uses TRBV5-4 and TRBJ1-6; D remains unclear. Trimming removed 0 bases at V and 9 bases at J, with 7 bases between. CDR3 length: 13 amino acids. Germline V gene data show CDR1 as SGHNT and CDR2 as YYREEE (reference sequence). The CDR3 reads CASSLAQTSPLHF. The CDR3 bases are TGTGCCAGCAGCTTGGCCCAGACTTCACCCCTCCACTTT. Full variable domain (rest looked up from reference TRBV5-4 and TRBJ1-6): ETGVTQSPTHLIKTRGQQVTLRCSSQSGHNTVSWYQQALGQGPQFIFQYYREEENGRGNFPPRFSGLQFPNYSSELNVNALELDDSALYLCASSLAQTSPLHFGNGTRLTVT.

The chain links TRBV19 to TRBJ2-7, with TRBD2 matching 8 bases. CDR1 is LNHDA and CDR2 is SQIVND in the germline V gene (reference sequence). The CDR3 totals 18 residues. With 0 bases clipped from V and 8 bases from J, the junction kept 18 bases outside the gene matches. The CDR3 loop reads CASSIEMGLVLGPSKQYF. The CDR3 bases are TGTGCCAGTAGTATAGAAATGGGACTAGTCCTCGGGCCGTCCAAGCAGTACTTC.

This chain connects TRBV6-1 to TRBJ1-5; D not certain. CDR1 is MNHNS and CDR2 is SASEGT in the germline V gene. Trimming stripped 3 bases from V and 2 bases from J, with 5 bases between. The CDR3 contains 13 residues. Written as DNA, the CDR3 is TGTGCCAGCAGTGATTTGGGCAATCAGCCCCAGCATTTT. Translating it yields CASSDLGNQPQHF.

This rearrangement joins TRBV10-1 to TRBJ1-4; tentative D call: TRBD1 (5 bases). Trimming took 0 bases from V and 4 from J, leaving 9 bases between them. CDR3 length: 15 residues. Germline CDR1 reads WNHNN; CDR2 reads SYGVQD (reference sequence). This CDR3 is CASSESTALNEKLFF. The CDR3 DNA follows: TGCGCCAGCAGTGAGTCGACAGCGCTTAATGAAAAACTGTTTTTT.

The V gene is TRBV5-6, the J gene TRBJ1-5; no clear D gene. V gave up 0 bases and J gave up 7 bases, with 11 bases separating them. The CDR3 totals 14 residues. Germline V gene lookup returns CDR1 SGHDT and CDR2 YYEEEE. The CDR3 spells CASSLGGEQQPQHF. The CDR3 DNA sequence: TGTGCCAGCAGCTTGGGCGGGGAACAGCAGCCCCAGCATTTT. The full variable domain, completed using reference TRBV5-6 and TRBJ1-5, is DAGVTQSPTHLIKTRGQQVTLRCSPKSGHDTVSWYQQALGQGPQFIFQYYEEEERQRGNFPDRFSGHQFPNYSSELNVNALLLGDSALYLCASSLGGEQQPQHFGDGTRLSIL.

In nucleotides, the CDR3 is TGCGCCAGCAGCTTGGTCGGCGGATACTCTGGAAACACCATATATTTT. Protein: CASSLVGGYSGNTIYF. J is TRBJ1-3 and V is TRBV5-1; D remains ambiguous. The V end was cut by 0 bases, the J end by 0 bases, with 10 bases between. CDR1 SGHRS and CDR2 YFSETQ come from the germline V gene. This CDR3 has 16 amino acids.

In this sample, this clone turned up once. The J gene is TRBJ1-1, the V gene TRBV21-1; TRBD1, the table's D call, lacks a check against the DNA. TRBV21-1 is a recognized pseudogene. This CDR3 contains 17 residues. This CDR3 is CASSKEGAGGKFTEAFF. In nucleotides, the CDR3 is TGTGCCAGCAGCAAAGAGGGCGCAGGGGGTAAATTCACTGAAGCTTTCTTT.

V gene TRBV18 combines with J gene TRBJ1-1; D is undetermined. V shed 6 bases and J shed 4 bases, with 18 bases lying between them. The CDR3 covers 15 residues. Germline CDR1 and CDR2: KGHSH and LQKENI. CDR3 bases: TGTGCCAGCTCCCTTCTTGCTAGGGATGTCACTGAAGCTTTCTTT. Its protein is CASSLLARDVTEAFF.

This clone was picked up one time. The chain carries TRBV5-4 and TRBJ1-5; D remains unclear. Trimming removed 0 bases from V and 5 bases from J, with 9 bases in between. This CDR3 is built from 14 residues. CDR1 and CDR2 from the germline V gene are SGHNT and YYREEE (reference sequence). The CDR3, as DNA: TGTGCCAGCAGCTTGGGCCCGGGTCATCAGCCCCAGCATTTT. Residues: CASSLGPGHQPQHF. The full variable domain, rest sourced from reference TRBV5-4 and TRBJ1-5, is ETGVTQSPTHLIKTRGQQVTLRCSSQSGHNTVSWYQQALGQGPQFIFQYYREEENGRGNFPPRFSGLQFPNYSSELNVNALELDDSALYLCASSLGPGHQPQHFGDGTRLSIL.

This sequence joins TRBV28 and TRBJ2-7; D remains unclear. Trimming took 6 bases from V and 2 from J, leaving 23 bases between them. There are 17 residues in the CDR3. The germline gives CDR1 MDHEN, CDR2 SYDVKM. In DNA, the CDR3 is TGTGCCAGCAGGCCCTCAACCAGGTTAAAGTACACCTACGAGCAGTACTTC. Encoded protein: CASRPSTRLKYTYEQYF.

The rearrangement links TRBV9 to TRBJ1-3; D is possibly TRBD1 (5 bases). CDR3 length: 16 amino acids. V gave up 3 bases and J gave up 3 bases, with 16 bases separating them. Germline V gene data show CDR1 as SGDLS and CDR2 as YYNGEE. The chain's CDR3 is CASSEEGSSNGNTIYF. CDR3 in DNA: TGTGCCAGCAGCGAAGAGGGGTCCTCGAATGGAAACACCATATATTTT.